The 17 T cell receptor beta chains reported below all come from one sample, sequenced in a study of T cell changes during pregnancy in multiple sclerosis. TCRdb's table, derived via immunoSEQ multiplex PCR, lists solely in-frame clones and lacks some. Of around 120,000 clones detected, about 89% appear once; the ten largest clones hold about 3%. Material: peripheral blood, obtained after pregnancy. All receptors derive from a female donor with multiple sclerosis, enrolled in a pregnancy study.

The genes are TRBV4-2 and TRBJ1-1; D possibly corresponds to TRBD1 (5 bases). This CDR3 is 12 amino acids long. Germline-derived CDR1 and CDR2 are LGHNA and YNFKEQ. The V end lost 3 bases, the J end lost 8 bases, and 10 bases lay between the germline ends. The CDR3 protein is CASSHVGGEAFF. The DNA of the CDR3 is TGTGCCAGCAGCCACGTGGGGGGGGAAGCTTTCTTT.

This clone has more than one count but fewer than ten. The chain uses TRBV4-1 and TRBJ2-6, with TRBD1 identical over 10 bases. The CDR3 has 16 amino acids. CDR1 is MGHRA, CDR2 YSYEKL, per germline. Trimming removed 8 bases from V and 1 base from J; junction bases left unmatched: 5. The CDR3 protein is CASLPGQGSGANVLTF. The CDR3 nucleotides are TGCGCCAGCTTACCGGGACAGGGGTCTGGGGCCAACGTCCTGACTTTC.

The chain has TRBV27 and TRBJ2-3, with a possible D match to TRBD1 (5 bases). CDR1 is MNHEY, CDR2 SMNVEV, per germline (reference sequence). V was pared by 4 bases and J by 4 bases, with 12 bases between. There are 14 residues in the CDR3. This CDR3 is CASSSSQGPDTQYF. As DNA, the CDR3 is TGTGCCAGCAGTTCGTCGCAGGGCCCAGATACGCAGTATTTT.

This clone was detected only a few times. J is TRBJ1-6 and V is TRBV27, with D hard to call. CDR3 length: 15 residues. Germline V lookup: CDR1 MNHEY, CDR2 SMNVEV (reference sequence). V was pared by 6 bases and J by 0 bases, with 9 bases between. The CDR3 coding sequence is TGTGCCAGCAGCGACACGAGCTCCTATAATTCACCCCTCCACTTT. Amino acids: CASSDTSSYNSPLHF.

V usage is TRBV6-6 and J usage is TRBJ2-3; D is perhaps TRBD2 (6 bases). The CDR3 runs 15 residues. Germline V CDR1 and CDR2: MNHNY, SVGAGI (reference sequence). The germline V and J ends were trimmed by 5 bases and 2 bases, with 14 bases remaining between them. The CDR3 region is CASSISRTTTDTQYF. CDR3 nucleotides: TGTGCCAGCAGTATCTCCAGGACTACCACAGATACGCAGTATTTT.

The genes are TRBV7-2 and TRBJ2-5; TRBD1 matches at 9 bases. Trimming at V came to 5 bases and at J to 4 bases, leaving 11 bases not matched to a gene. Germline loops: CDR1 SGHTA, CDR2 FQGNSA. The CDR3 loop spans 16 amino acids. The CDR3 loop is CASSATGTGNGETQYF. In DNA, the CDR3 is TGTGCCAGCAGCGCTACCGGGACAGGGAACGGAGAGACCCAGTACTTC.

The CDR3 loop reads CATSGPTGELFF. CDR3 DNA: TGTGCTACGAGTGGGCCGACCGGGGAGCTGTTTTTT. The rearrangement joins TRBV7-6 to TRBJ2-2; D unresolved. The CDR3 spans 12 residues. CDR1 SGHVS and CDR2 FNYEAQ come from the germline V gene.

The chain couples TRBV7-8 to TRBJ1-5, with TRBD1 as a possible D gene (5 bases). Germline V gene data show CDR1 as SGHVS and CDR2 as FQNEAQ. Trimming stripped 1 base from V and 1 base from J, with 17 bases between. CDR3 length: 18 amino acids. For the CDR3, the DNA is TGTGCCAGCAGCTTAGACTGGCTGGGGCGACAGAGCAATCAGCCCCAGCATTTT. This sequence encodes CASSLDWLGRQSNQPQHF.

The rearrangement joins TRBV4-1 to TRBJ2-5; weak D call: TRBD2 (5 bases). CDR3 size: 14 residues. Trimming removed 4 bases from V and 2 bases from J, with 11 bases in between. The germline V gene encodes CDR1 MGHRA and CDR2 YSYEKL. The CDR3 region is CASSPGYPQETQYF. The CDR3 nucleotides read TGCGCCAGCAGCCCGGGGTACCCACAAGAGACCCAGTACTTC.

The V and J genes are TRBV25-1 and TRBJ2-7; TRBD1 matches at 7 bases. After removal of 5 bases from V and 3 bases from J, the junction contained 10 bases not matched to a gene. This CDR3 is 15 amino acids long. Germline CDR1 reads MGHDK; CDR2 reads SYGVNS. The CDR3 here is CASSIGQARFYEQYF. CDR3 bases: TGTGCCAGCAGTATAGGACAGGCCCGCTTCTACGAGCAGTACTTC.

The chain joins TRBV2 to TRBJ1-6, with TRBD1 identical over 10 bases. With 7 bases clipped from V and 9 bases from J, the junction kept 9 bases outside the gene matches. Germline CDR1 SNHLY, CDR2 FYNNEI. This CDR3 is built from 15 residues. Here the CDR3 DNA reads TGTGCCAGCAACAGCCGGGACAGGGGACGTTCACCCCTCCACTTT. Protein: CASNSRDRGRSPLHF.

V is TRBV13 and J is TRBJ2-1, with TRBD2 matching over 11 bases. The CDR3 consists of 17 residues. Germline V CDR1 and CDR2: PRHDT, FYEKMQ (reference sequence). Trimming cost V 3 bases and J 6 bases; bases outside gene matches: 10. CDR3: CASSLGALAGARNEQFF. The CDR3 DNA reads as TGTGCCAGCAGCTTGGGTGCACTAGCGGGGGCCCGCAATGAGCAGTTCTTC.

The V call is TRBV12-5, the J call TRBJ2-1, with 11 bases aligning to TRBD2. This CDR3 contains 14 residues. V shed 2 bases, J shed 10 bases, and the junction held 4 bases outside the gene matches. Germline V gene lookup returns CDR1 LGHNT and CDR2 FRNRAP. The CDR3 sequence: CASGLTSGGGEQFF. The DNA for the CDR3 is TGTGCTAGTGGTTTGACTAGCGGGGGAGGAGAGCAGTTCTTC.

About this clone: Within the sample, other DNA sequences also encode this same CDR3. The chain recombines TRBV6-1 with TRBJ2-7; weak D call: TRBD1 (5 bases). The germline V gene encodes CDR1 MNHNS and CDR2 SASEGT. Trimming took 2 bases from V and 3 from J, leaving 5 bases between them. This CDR3 is 12 amino acids long. The CDR3 region is CASSETGYEQYF. CDR3 DNA: TGTGCCAGCAGTGAAACAGGCTACGAGCAGTACTTC.

This clone came up a few times. This rearrangement joins TRBV19 to TRBJ1-1, with TRBD1 identical over 8 bases. The CDR3 is 13 residues long. Germline values: CDR1 LNHDA, CDR2 SQIVND (reference sequence). Germline trimming cut 6 bases from V and 8 bases from J; bases unmatched to any gene: 8. The CDR3 DNA reads TGTGCCAGTAGCCTCCGGGACAGGATAGAAGCTTTCTTT. This gives the protein CASSLRDRIEAFF.

The chain recombines TRBV9 with TRBJ2-5; D is perhaps TRBD2 (6 bases). The V and J ends lost 4 bases and 3 bases respectively, with 16 bases between them. Germline V gene data show CDR1 as SGDLS and CDR2 as YYNGEE. The CDR3 covers 15 residues. CDR3 DNA sequence: TGTGCCAGCAGCTCCCCGCAAGGAGGGAAAGAGACCCAGTACTTC. Translation: CASSSPQGGKETQYF.

The chain is built from TRBV27 and TRBJ2-3, with D possibly matching TRBD2 (5 bases). The CDR3 totals 14 residues. Trimming took 6 bases from V and 0 from J, leaving 10 bases between them. Germline-derived CDR1 and CDR2 are MNHEY and SMNVEV (reference sequence). The CDR3 reads CASREAASTDTQYF. The CDR3 DNA sequence: TGTGCCAGCAGGGAAGCGGCTAGCACAGATACGCAGTATTTT.